Listed below are T cell receptor beta chains from one sample, sequenced in a study of T cell repertoires in cytomegalovirus infection. Via MiXCR, TCRdb re-called the reads, giving one row per CDR3 protein. This table has hundreds of thousands of distinct CDR3 sequences, over 7.5% appearing once. The sequenced sample consisted of PBMCs. The receptors were gathered from a human donor in good health (CMV status not recorded). Some clones in this sample may be carry-over from other donors' samples. Both conserved end residues are part of each CDR3. The order of the fields is clone size, V gene, D gene, J gene, CDR3 DNA, CDR3 protein. The D gene is left open where the match is weak. Clone size is shown for a subset of rows, as once, few, many or a class of expanded clone.

few	TRBV12-3/TRBV12-4	NA	TRBJ2-7	TGTGCCAGCAGCGCATCCAGGGCCTACGAGCAGTACTTC	CASSASRAYEQYF
NA	TRBV20-1	NA	TRBJ2-2	TGCAGTGCTAGACCCGGGGGAGTGATCGCCGGGGAGCTGTTTTTT	CSARPGGVIAGELFF
few	TRBV2	NA	TRBJ1-5	TGTGCCAGCAGAAAAACTACGGACCGCCGCAATCAGCCCCAGCATTTT	CASRKTTDRRNQPQHF
NA	TRBV4-3	NA	TRBJ2-7	TGCGCCAGCAGCCAAGCAGAGGCAGGACGGATTGGGCAGTACTTC	CASSQAEAGRIGQYF
many	TRBV11-2	NA	TRBJ1-5	TGTGCCAGCAGCTTAGACCAGGGACTTCAGCCCCAGCATTTT	CASSLDQGLQPQHF
many	TRBV7-2	TRBD2	TRBJ2-3	TGTGCCAGCAGCTCTTCTTTGTGGACTAGCGGGGGTCCAGATACGCAGTATTTT	CASSSSLWTSGGPDTQYF
few	TRBV7-3	NA	TRBJ2-6	TGTGCCAGCAGCTATCATGGGGCCAACGTCCTGACTTTC	CASSYHGANVLTF
many	TRBV28	NA	TRBJ1-1	TGTGCCAGCAGTCGGGGCACTGAAGCTTTCTTT	CASSRGTEAFF
few	TRBV28	TRBD2	TRBJ2-3	TGTGCCACTTGGACTAGCATTGCAGATACGCAGTATTTT	CATWTSIADTQYF
NA	TRBV10-3	TRBD1	TRBJ1-1	TGTGCCGTCCAGGGGGTTAACACTGAAGCTTTCTTT	CAVQGVNTEAFF
few	TRBV2	NA	TRBJ2-2	TGTGCCACCAAGACAGAGAACACCGGGGAGCTGTTTTTT	CATKTENTGELFF
NA	TRBV7-3	NA	TRBJ2-5	TGTGCCAGCAGCTTAACTGGGTGGGGGATGGAGACCCAGTACTTC	CASSLTGWGMETQYF
NA	TRBV18	NA	TRBJ2-1	TGTGCCAGCTCATCCAGCTCCGATGAGCAGTTCTTC	CASSSSSDEQFF
few	TRBV7-2	NA	TRBJ1-2	TGTGCCAGCAGCCGCCCCGGGGGAAGCTACACCTTC	CASSRPGGSYTF
NA	TRBV4-1	NA	TRBJ1-1	TGCGCCAGCAGTCACGCGACAGTGAACACTGAAGCTTTCTTT	CASSHATVNTEAFF
NA	TRBV4-1	NA	TRBJ2-3	TGCGCCAGCAGCCAAGATTCAGGGTTGTCCTCCACAGATACGCAGTATTTT	CASSQDSGLSSTDTQYF
few	TRBV6-2/TRBV6-3	NA	TRBJ1-1	TGTGCCAGCAGTCTCCCGGGACACTTGAACACTGAAGCTTTCTTT	CASSLPGHLNTEAFF
many	TRBV4-1	NA	TRBJ2-1	TGCGCCAGCAGCCAAGAACTTTTGGGGAGCTCCTACAATGAGCAGTTCTTC	CASSQELLGSSYNEQFF
many	TRBV7-8	NA	TRBJ1-1	TGTGCCAGCAGCCGGAGGGTCAGGAACACTGAAGCTTTCTTT	CASSRRVRNTEAFF
many	TRBV10-3	NA	TRBJ1-5	TGTGCCATCAGTGGCGGGGTACTACAGCATTTT	CAISGGVLQHF
many	TRBV7-9	TRBD1	TRBJ1-2	TGTGCCAGCAGCCCAGTTGGGACAGGGGGCCACTATGGCTACACCTTC	CASSPVGTGGHYGYTF
NA	TRBV23-1	NA	TRBJ2-7	TGCGCCAGCAGTCAATTGCCAGTGATCTCCTACGAGCAGTACTTC	CASSQLPVISYEQYF
few	TRBV7-2	NA	TRBJ1-2	TGTGCCAGCAGCCCCCCAGGTCTAAGGGGGGGCTACACCTTC	CASSPPGLRGGYTF
few	TRBV18	TRBD1	TRBJ1-5	TGTGCCAGCTCATCGGACAGGGGGCTTACTCAGCCCCAGCATTTT	CASSSDRGLTQPQHF
NA	TRBV27	TRBD2	TRBJ2-7	TGTGCCAGCAGCTCCTCCGGGAGGGGTTATTTCCGGGAGCAGTACTTC	CASSSSGRGYFREQYF